These 15 T cell receptor beta chains came from one sample sequenced in a study of blood T cell repertoires in COVID-19. Only in-frame clones appear in the TCRdb table, and some are missing; sequencing was by immunoSEQ multiplex PCR. The sample yields some 150,000 clones, 80% seen once. Sequencing used peripheral blood. The receptor source for this set is a woman between 45 and 65 years old with acute or convalescent COVID-19.

The genes are TRBV19 and TRBJ2-7; 10 nucleotides align to TRBD1. V lost 6 bases and J lost 3; bases outside the gene matches: 5. The CDR3 spans 14 residues. Looked up from germline, CDR1 is LNHDA and CDR2 is SQIVND (reference sequence). The CDR3, as DNA: TGTGCCAGTAGCCCAGGACAGGGGGGCTACGAGCAGTACTTC. Its translation: CASSPGQGGYEQYF.

This clone was observed a handful of times. This chain links TRBV7-8 with TRBJ1-1; D is uncertain. This CDR3 comprises 13 residues. Trimming took off 5 bases at V and 0 bases at J, with 7 bases between the two ends. Germline CDR1 reads SGHVS; CDR2 reads FQNEAQ. The CDR3 here is CASSRGVNTEAFF. The CDR3 nucleotides are TGTGCCAGCAGCCGAGGAGTGAACACTGAAGCTTTCTTT.

The V call is TRBV9, the J call TRBJ2-2; TRBD1 is a possible D gene (7 bases). CDR3 length: 16 amino acids. From germline, CDR1 is SGDLS and CDR2 YYNGEE. With 0 bases removed from V and 2 bases from J, the gap between germline ends came to 11 bases. Here the CDR3 DNA reads TGTGCCAGCAGCGTAGGGCAGGGGGGAAACACCGGGGAGCTGTTTTTT. Translating gives CASSVGQGGNTGELFF.

This clone was recorded a few times. V gene TRBV18 combines with J gene TRBJ2-5; D is unresolved. Germline V lookup: CDR1 KGHSH, CDR2 LQKENI. This CDR3 region has 13 residues. V lost 3 bases to trimming and J lost 5 bases, with 10 bases between them. The CDR3 region is CASSPPAEETQYF. CDR3 nucleotides: TGTGCCAGCTCACCCCCTGCTGAGGAGACCCAGTACTTC.

The chain couples TRBV5-1 to TRBJ2-2, with D possibly TRBD1 on 6 matching bases. Trimming pared 4 bases from V and 2 bases from J, leaving 12 bases between. CDR1 SGHRS and CDR2 YFSETQ come from the germline V gene. CDR3 size: 15 residues. As DNA, the CDR3 is TGCGCCAGCAGCAGCAGGGGTTTAAACACCGGGGAGCTGTTTTTT. This codes for CASSSRGLNTGELFF.

There are a few counts of this clone. The chain uses TRBV2 and TRBJ1-1, with D possibly TRBD1 on 6 matching bases. Germline V gene sequence: CDR1 SNHLY, CDR2 FYNNEI. Trimming pared 3 bases from V and 4 bases from J, leaving 21 bases between. The CDR3 loop spans 17 amino acids. The CDR3 is CASSDSVGGRGVTEAFF. In DNA form, the CDR3 reads TGTGCCAGCAGTGACAGCGTAGGGGGACGGGGCGTCACTGAAGCTTTCTTT. Full variable domain (remainder filled in from reference TRBV2 and TRBJ1-1): EPEVTQTPSHQVTQMGQEVILRCVPISNHLYFYWYRQILGQKVEFLVSFYNNEISEKSEIFDDQFSVERPDGSNFTLKIRSTKLEDSAMYFCASSDSVGGRGVTEAFFGQGTRLTVV.

The chain is built from TRBV9 and TRBJ2-1; the D is unclear. V was clipped by 5 bases and J by 2 bases, with 8 bases between them. The CDR3 spans 13 residues. Germline CDR1 reads SGDLS; CDR2 reads YYNGEE. CDR3 residues: CASSRVPYNEQFF. CDR3 coding DNA: TGTGCCAGCAGTCGGGTTCCCTACAATGAGCAGTTCTTC.

V usage is TRBV28 and J usage is TRBJ2-7; TRBD2 is a possible D gene (6 bases). The germline V gene encodes CDR1 MDHEN and CDR2 SYDVKM. V dropped 4 bases and J dropped 5 bases, with 15 bases sitting between them. The CDR3 is 14 residues long. CDR3 protein: CASSSRLGPHEQYF. CDR3 nucleotides: TGTGCCAGCAGTTCTAGACTAGGACCGCACGAGCAGTACTTC.

The chain combines TRBV5-1 with TRBJ2-1; 9 positions match TRBD1. J gave up 8 bases and V 3 bases, and 15 bases lay outside the gene matches. The germline gives CDR1 SGHRS, CDR2 YFSETQ. The CDR3 runs 17 residues. Written as DNA, the CDR3 is TGCGCCAGCAGCTCGTTCTCAGGACAGGGGAAATTCGATGAGCAGTTCTTC. Translated, it gives CASSSFSGQGKFDEQFF.

The chain employs TRBV2 and TRBJ1-5, with a possible D match to TRBD1 (6 bases). V dropped 2 bases and J dropped 2 bases, with 13 bases sitting between them. Germline lookup yields CDR1 SNHLY and CDR2 FYNNEI. The CDR3 sequence is 16 residues long. CDR3 nucleotides: TGTGCCAGCAGTGAAAGGTGGGACACGGGCAATCAGCCCCAGCATTTT. The encoded protein is CASSERWDTGNQPQHF.

The chain is built from TRBV5-1 and TRBJ1-1; 10 bases fit TRBD1. The CDR3 extends over 17 amino acids. The V gene's germline CDR1 is SGHRS and CDR2 YFSETQ. V shed 0 bases and J 5 bases; nucleotides not matched to a gene: 10. CDR3 protein: CASSLEMGWDRGTEAFF. The CDR3 DNA follows: TGCGCCAGCAGCTTGGAAATGGGATGGGACAGGGGTACTGAAGCTTTCTTT.

The rearrangement links TRBV28 to TRBJ1-5, with D uncertain. Trimming removed 6 bases from V and 1 base from J, with 4 bases in between. CDR1 is MDHEN and CDR2 is SYDVKM in the germline V gene. CDR3 length: 12 residues. CDR3 loop: CASRESNQPQHF. The DNA for the CDR3 is TGTGCCAGCAGGGAGAGCAATCAGCCCCAGCATTTT.

The V and J genes are TRBV6-5 and TRBJ1-5; 11 bases fit TRBD1. After removal of 8 bases from V and 5 bases from J, the junction contained 8 bases not matched to a gene. Germline V gene sequence: CDR1 MNHEY, CDR2 SVGAGI. CDR3 length: 15 amino acids. The CDR3 loop reads CASGWTGGADQPQHF. DNA of the CDR3: TGTGCCAGCGGGTGGACAGGGGGCGCGGATCAGCCCCAGCATTTT.

The chain combines TRBV7-2 with TRBJ2-7; tentatively, D is TRBD2 (6 bases). Trimming shortened V by 0 bases and J by 3 bases, and 9 bases separated the two germline ends. This CDR3 comprises 14 residues. Germline-derived CDR1 and CDR2 are SGHTA and FQGNSA. CDR3 residues: CASSLAEGGYEQYF. CDR3 DNA sequence: TGTGCCAGCAGCTTAGCAGAGGGAGGCTACGAGCAGTACTTC.

This clone has more than one count but fewer than ten. The chain recombines TRBV9 with TRBJ1-1; D is unresolved. CDR3 length: 13 residues. Germline values: CDR1 SGDLS, CDR2 YYNGEE. With 0 bases removed from V and 4 bases from J, the gap between germline ends came to 7 bases. The CDR3 nucleotides are TGTGCCAGCAGCGTAGATCAGGTCACTGAAGCTTTCTTT. It is translated as CASSVDQVTEAFF. Combining the CDR3 with reference TRBV9 and TRBJ1-1 gives the whole variable domain DSGVTQTPKHLITATGQRVTLRCSPRSGDLSVYWYQQSLDQGLQFLIQYYNGEERAKGNILERFSAQQFPDLHSELNLSSLELGDSALYFCASSVDQVTEAFFGQGTRLTVV.